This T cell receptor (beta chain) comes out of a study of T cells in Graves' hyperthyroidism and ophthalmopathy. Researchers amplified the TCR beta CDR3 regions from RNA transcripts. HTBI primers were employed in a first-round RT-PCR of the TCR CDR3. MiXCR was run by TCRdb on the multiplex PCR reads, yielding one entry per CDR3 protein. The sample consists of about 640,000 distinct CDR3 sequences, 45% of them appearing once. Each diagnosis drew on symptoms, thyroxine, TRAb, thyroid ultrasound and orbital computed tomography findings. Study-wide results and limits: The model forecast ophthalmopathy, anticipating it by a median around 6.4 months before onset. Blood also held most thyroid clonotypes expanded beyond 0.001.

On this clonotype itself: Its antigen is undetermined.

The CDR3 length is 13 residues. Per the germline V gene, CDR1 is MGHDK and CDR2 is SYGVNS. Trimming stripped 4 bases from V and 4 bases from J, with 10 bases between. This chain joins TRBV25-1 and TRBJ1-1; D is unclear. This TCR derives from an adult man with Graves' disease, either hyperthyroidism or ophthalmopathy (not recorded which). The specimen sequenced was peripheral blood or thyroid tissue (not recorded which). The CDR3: CASSAVWGTEAFF. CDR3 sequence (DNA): TGTGCCAGCAGTGCCGTCTGGGGCACTGAAGCTTTCTTT.